The entry below gives a single TCR beta chain sequence along with its context. The data originate from a study of OX40 agonist ivuxolimab in advanced cancers. The CDR3 totals 15 residues. Germline CDR1 reads LNHNV; CDR2 reads YYDKDF (reference sequence). The V gene lost 1 base and the J gene lost 4 bases, with 13 bases spanning the gap. Data came from immunoSEQ multiplex PCR; TCRdb stores just in-frame clones and leaves some out. The repertoire holds about 89,000 clones, nearly 90% seen once, with approximately 0.3% in the top ten. J is TRBJ1-1 and V is TRBV15; D is ambiguous. The sequence was collected from an adult with an advanced solid tumor such as melanoma, head and neck, liver or kidney cancer. The sequencing used CD4+ or CD8+ T cells sorted from blood, collected in a trial of the OX40 agonist ivuxolimab. CDR3 region: CATSRAVSGSTEAFF. CDR3 bases: TGTGCCACCAGCAGAGCGGTTTCTGGGAGCACTGAAGCTTTCTTT. Variable domain in full (rest from reference TRBV15 and TRBJ1-1): DAMVIQNPRYQVTQFGKPVTLSCSQTLNHNVMYWYQQKSSQAPKLLFHYYDKDFNNEADTPDNFQSRRPNTSFCFLDIRSPGLGDTAMYLCATSRAVSGSTEAFFGQGTRLTVV.